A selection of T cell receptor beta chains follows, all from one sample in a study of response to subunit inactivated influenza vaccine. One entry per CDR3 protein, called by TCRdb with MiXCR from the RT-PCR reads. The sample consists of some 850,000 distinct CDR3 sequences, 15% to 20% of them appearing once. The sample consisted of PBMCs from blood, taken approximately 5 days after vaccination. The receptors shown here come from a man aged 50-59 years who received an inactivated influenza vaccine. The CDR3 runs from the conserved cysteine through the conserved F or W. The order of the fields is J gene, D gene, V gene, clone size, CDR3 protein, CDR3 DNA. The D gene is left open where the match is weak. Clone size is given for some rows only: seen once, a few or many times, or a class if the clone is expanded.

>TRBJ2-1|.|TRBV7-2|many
CASSLGGLYNNEQFF
TGTGCCAGCAGCTTAGGTGGACTCTACAACAATGAGCAGTTCTTC
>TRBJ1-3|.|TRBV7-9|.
CASSPTGTLSSGNTIYF
TGTGCCAGCAGCCCCACCGGGACGTTGAGCTCTGGAAACACCATATATTTT
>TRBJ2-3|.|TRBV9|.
CASSVGRTEGTDTQYF
TGTGCCAGCAGCGTAGGGAGGACAGAAGGCACAGATACGCAGTATTTT
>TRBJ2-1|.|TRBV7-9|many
CASSQGQGNEQFF
TGTGCCAGCAGCCAAGGACAAGGGAATGAGCAGTTCTTC
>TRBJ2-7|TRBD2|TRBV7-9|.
CASSFPTSGRWEQYF
TGTGCCAGCAGCTTCCCTACTAGCGGGAGATGGGAGCAGTACTTC
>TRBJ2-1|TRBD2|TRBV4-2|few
CASSQEGLAGRSEQFF
TGTGCCAGCAGCCAAGAAGGACTAGCGGGAAGGAGTGAGCAGTTCTTC
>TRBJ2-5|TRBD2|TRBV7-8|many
CASSFGTSGETQYF
TGTGCCAGCAGCTTCGGGACTAGCGGAGAGACCCAGTACTTC
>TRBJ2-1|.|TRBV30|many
CAFSLEAGLNEQFF
TGTGCCTTCTCCTTAGAAGCGGGCTTAAATGAGCAGTTCTTC
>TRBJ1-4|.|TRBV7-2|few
CASSLAGLAGKLFF
TGTGCCAGCAGCTTAGCAGGGTTGGCCGGAAAACTGTTTTTT
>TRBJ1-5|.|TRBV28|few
CASSFQGMGSQHF
TGTGCCAGCAGTTTTCAGGGAATGGGGTCCCAGCATTTT
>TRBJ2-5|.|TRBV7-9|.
CASSLGINQETQYF
TGTGCCAGCAGCTTAGGGATTAACCAAGAGACCCAGTACTTC
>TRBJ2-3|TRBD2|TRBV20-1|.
CSATDPSGRVKDTQYF
TGCAGTGCTACAGATCCAAGCGGGAGAGTTAAAGATACGCAGTATTTT
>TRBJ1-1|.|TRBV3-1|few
CASSPRDRQAFF
TGTGCCAGCAGCCCACGAGACAGGCAAGCTTTCTTT
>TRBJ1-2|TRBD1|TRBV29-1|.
CSVADRADYGYTF
TGCAGCGTTGCGGACAGGGCCGACTATGGCTACACCTTC
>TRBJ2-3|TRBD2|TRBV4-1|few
CASKTHTSGGTDTQYF
TGCGCCAGCAAGACGCACACTAGCGGGGGAACAGATACGCAGTATTTT
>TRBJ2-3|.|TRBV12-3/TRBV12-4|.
CASSRTDGPSTDTQYF
TGTGCCAGCAGTCGAACTGACGGACCTAGCACAGATACGCAGTATTTT
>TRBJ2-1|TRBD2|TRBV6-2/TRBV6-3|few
CASSYASWSGGFNEQFF
TGTGCCAGTAGTTACGCTAGTTGGAGCGGGGGGTTCAATGAGCAGTTCTTC
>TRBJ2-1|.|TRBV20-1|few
CSAKEQAGQYNEQFF
TGCAGTGCTAAAGAGCAGGCGGGACAATACAATGAGCAGTTCTTC
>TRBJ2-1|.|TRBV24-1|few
CATSDPPKVSEQFF
TGTGCCACCAGTGATCCCCCAAAAGTTAGTGAGCAGTTCTTC
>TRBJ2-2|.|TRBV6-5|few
CASSSIPGRGRGNTGELFF
TGTGCCAGCAGTTCAATCCCTGGGCGAGGGCGCGGGAACACCGGGGAGCTGTTTTTT
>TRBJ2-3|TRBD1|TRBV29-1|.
CSAGQAVTDTQSF
TGCAGCGCGGGACAGGCGGTCACAGATACGCAGTCTTTT
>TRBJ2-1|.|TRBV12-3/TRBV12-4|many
CASRTGYEQFF
TGTGCCAGCAGAACAGGGTATGAGCAGTTCTTC
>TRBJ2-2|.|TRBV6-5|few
CASSNGGPISANTGELFF
TGTGCCAGCAGTAACGGGGGCCCTATTAGTGCGAACACCGGGGAGCTGTTTTTT
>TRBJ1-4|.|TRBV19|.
CASTARTVNEKLFF
TGTGCCAGTACCGCCCGGACGGTCAATGAAAAACTGTTTTTT
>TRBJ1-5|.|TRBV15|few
CATSRGSQGGQPQHF
TGTGCCACCAGCAGAGGCTCACAGGGAGGCCAGCCCCAGCATTTT
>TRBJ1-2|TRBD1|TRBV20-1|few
CSARRQGFWGYTF
TGCAGTGCTAGAAGACAGGGGTTTTGGGGCTACACCTTC
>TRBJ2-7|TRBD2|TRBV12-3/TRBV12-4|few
CASSLESSGLTYEQYF
TGTGCCAGCAGTTTAGAATCTAGCGGGCTAACCTACGAGCAGTACTTC
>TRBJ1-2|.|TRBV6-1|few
CASRSQKLRGYTF
TGTGCCAGCAGAAGTCAAAAGCTCCGAGGCTACACCTTC
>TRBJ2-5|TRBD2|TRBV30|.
CAWSDVTSGTQETQYF
TGTGCCTGGAGTGATGTGACTAGCGGGACGCAAGAGACCCAGTACTTC